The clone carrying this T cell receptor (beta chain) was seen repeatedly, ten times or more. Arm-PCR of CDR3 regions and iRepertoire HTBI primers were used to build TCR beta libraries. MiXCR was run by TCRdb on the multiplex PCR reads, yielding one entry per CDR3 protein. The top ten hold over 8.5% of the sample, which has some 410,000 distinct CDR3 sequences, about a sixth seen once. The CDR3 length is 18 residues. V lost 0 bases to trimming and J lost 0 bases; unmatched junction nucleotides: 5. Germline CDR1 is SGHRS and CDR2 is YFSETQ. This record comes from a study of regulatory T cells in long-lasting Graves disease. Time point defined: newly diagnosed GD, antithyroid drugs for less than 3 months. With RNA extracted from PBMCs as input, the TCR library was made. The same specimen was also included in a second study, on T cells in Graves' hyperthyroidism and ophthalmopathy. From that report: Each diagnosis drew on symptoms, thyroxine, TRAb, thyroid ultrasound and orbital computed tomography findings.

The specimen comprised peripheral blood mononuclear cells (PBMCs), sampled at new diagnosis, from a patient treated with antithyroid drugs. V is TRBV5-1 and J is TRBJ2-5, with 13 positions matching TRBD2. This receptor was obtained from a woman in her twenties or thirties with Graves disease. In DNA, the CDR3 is TGCGCCAGCAGCTTGGCCGGGACTAGCGGGACTAACCAAGAGACCCAGTACTTC. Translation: CASSLAGTSGTNQETQYF.